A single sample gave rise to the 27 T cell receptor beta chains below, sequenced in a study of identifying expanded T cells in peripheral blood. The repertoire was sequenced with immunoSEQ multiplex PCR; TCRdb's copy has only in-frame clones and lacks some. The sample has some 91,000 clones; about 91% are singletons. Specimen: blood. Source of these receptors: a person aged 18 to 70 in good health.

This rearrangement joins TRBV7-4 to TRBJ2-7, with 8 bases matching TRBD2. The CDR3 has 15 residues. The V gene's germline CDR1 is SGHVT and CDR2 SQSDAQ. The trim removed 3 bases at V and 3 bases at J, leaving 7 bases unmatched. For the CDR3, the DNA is TGTGCCAGCAGCTTGTTAGCGGGATCCTACTACGAGCAGTACTTC. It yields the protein CASSLLAGSYYEQYF.

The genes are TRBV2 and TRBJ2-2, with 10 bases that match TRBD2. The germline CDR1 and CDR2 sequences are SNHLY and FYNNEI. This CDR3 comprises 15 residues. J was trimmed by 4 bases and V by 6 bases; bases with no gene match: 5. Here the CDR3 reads CASSGRLAGTGELFF. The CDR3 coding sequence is TGTGCCAGCAGCGGGAGACTAGCGGGCACCGGGGAGCTGTTTTTT. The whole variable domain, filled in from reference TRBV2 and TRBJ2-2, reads EPEVTQTPSHQVTQMGQEVILRCVPISNHLYFYWYRQILGQKVEFLVSFYNNEISEKSEIFDDQFSVERPDGSNFTLKIRSTKLEDSAMYFCASSGRLAGTGELFFGEGSRLTVL.

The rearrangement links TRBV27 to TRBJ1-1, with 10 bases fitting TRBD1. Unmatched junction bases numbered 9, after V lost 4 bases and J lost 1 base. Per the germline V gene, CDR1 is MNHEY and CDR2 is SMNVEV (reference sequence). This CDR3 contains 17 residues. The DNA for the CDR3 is TGTGCCAGCAGTTCCGTCCCATGGGACAGGGGGAACACTGAAGCTTTCTTT. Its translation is CASSSVPWDRGNTEAFF.

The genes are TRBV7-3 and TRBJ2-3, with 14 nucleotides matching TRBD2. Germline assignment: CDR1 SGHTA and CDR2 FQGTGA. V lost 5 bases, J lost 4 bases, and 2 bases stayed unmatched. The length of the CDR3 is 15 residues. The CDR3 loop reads CASSPGLAGADTQYF. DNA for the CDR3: TGTGCCAGCAGCCCGGGACTAGCGGGAGCAGATACGCAGTATTTT. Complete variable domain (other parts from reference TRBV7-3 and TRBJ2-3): GAGVSQTPSNKVTEKGKYVELRCDPISGHTALYWYRQSLGQGPEFLIYFQGTGAADDSGLPNDRFFAVRPEGSVSTLKIQRTERGDSAVYLCASSPGLAGADTQYFGPGTRLTVL.

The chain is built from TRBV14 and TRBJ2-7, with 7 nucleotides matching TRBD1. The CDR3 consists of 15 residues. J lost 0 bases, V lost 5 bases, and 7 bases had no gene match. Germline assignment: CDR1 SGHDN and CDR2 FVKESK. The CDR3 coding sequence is TGTGCCAGCAGCTTTCGGACAGGATCCTCCTACGAGCAGTACTTC. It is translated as CASSFRTGSSYEQYF.

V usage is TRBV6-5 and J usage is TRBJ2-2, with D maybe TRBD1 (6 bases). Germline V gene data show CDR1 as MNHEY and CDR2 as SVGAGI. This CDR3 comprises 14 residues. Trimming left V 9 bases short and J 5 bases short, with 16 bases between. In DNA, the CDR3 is TGTGCCAGTAATACCGGGACACCTACCGGGGAGCTGTTTTTT. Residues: CASNTGTPTGELFF.

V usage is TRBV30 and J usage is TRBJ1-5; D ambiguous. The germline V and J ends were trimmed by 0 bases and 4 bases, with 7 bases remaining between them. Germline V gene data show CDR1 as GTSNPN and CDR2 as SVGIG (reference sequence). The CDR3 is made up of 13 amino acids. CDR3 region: CAWSVDRNQPQHF. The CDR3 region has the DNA TGTGCCTGGAGTGTAGATAGAAATCAGCCCCAGCATTTT.

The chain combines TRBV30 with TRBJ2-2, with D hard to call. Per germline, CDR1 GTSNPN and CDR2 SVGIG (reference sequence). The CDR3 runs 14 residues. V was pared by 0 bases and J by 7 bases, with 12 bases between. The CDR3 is CAWSVQRLGGELFF. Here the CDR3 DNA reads TGTGCCTGGAGTGTTCAGCGATTGGGCGGGGAGCTGTTTTTT.

In DNA, the CDR3 is TGTGCCAGCAGCTCCCAGACGGACTCCTACGAGCAGTACTTC. Protein sequence: CASSSQTDSYEQYF. This chain uses TRBV5-6 with TRBJ2-7; D is unresolved. The CDR3 runs 14 residues. V lost 3 bases to trimming and J lost 0 bases, with 10 bases between them. The germline gives CDR1 SGHDT, CDR2 YYEEEE.

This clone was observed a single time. CDR3 DNA sequence: TGCGCCAGCAGCTTCGGGACAGGGGGCGCATCCTCCCAAGAGACCCAGTACTTC. Translation: CASSFGTGGASSQETQYF. The V gene is TRBV5-1, the J gene TRBJ2-5; TRBD1 matches 12 bases. The CDR3 covers 18 residues. V trimming: 2 bases; J trimming: 1 base; junction bases outside the gene matches: 9. Germline loops: CDR1 SGHRS, CDR2 YFSETQ.

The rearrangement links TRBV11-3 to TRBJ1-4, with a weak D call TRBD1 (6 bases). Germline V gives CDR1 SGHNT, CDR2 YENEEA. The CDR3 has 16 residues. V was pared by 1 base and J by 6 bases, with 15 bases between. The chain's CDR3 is CASSLASRGGDEKLFF. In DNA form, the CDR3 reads TGTGCCAGCAGCTTAGCTAGTAGGGGGGGAGATGAAAAACTGTTTTTT.

CDR3 amino acids: CASSRLAGVQETQYF. Here the CDR3 DNA reads TGTGCCAGCAGTAGACTAGCGGGAGTTCAGGAGACCCAGTACTTC. V usage is TRBV25-1 and J usage is TRBJ2-5, with 12 positions matching TRBD2. The trim removed 5 bases at V and 5 bases at J, leaving 6 bases unmatched. Per germline, CDR1 MGHDK and CDR2 SYGVNS. The CDR3 length is 15 residues.

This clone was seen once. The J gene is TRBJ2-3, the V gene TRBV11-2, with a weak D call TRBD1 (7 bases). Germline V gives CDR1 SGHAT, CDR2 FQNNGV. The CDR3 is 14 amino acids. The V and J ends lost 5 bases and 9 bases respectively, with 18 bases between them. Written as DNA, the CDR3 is TGTGCCAGCAGCAATCACAGGGGAGGAAGGACGCAGTATTTT. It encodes CASSNHRGGRTQYF.

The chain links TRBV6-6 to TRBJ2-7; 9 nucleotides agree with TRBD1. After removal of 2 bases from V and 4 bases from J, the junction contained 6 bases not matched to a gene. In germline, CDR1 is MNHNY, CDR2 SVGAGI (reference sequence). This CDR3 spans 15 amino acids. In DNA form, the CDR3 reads TGTGCCAGCAGTTACCTCGGGACAGGGTCATACGAGCAGTACTTC. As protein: CASSYLGTGSYEQYF.

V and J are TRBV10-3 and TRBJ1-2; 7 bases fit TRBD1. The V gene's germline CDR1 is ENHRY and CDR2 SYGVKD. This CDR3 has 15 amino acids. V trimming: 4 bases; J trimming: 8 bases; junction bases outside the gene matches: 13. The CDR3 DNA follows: TGTGCCATCAGTGTAGTAGACAGGGCCGCGGGAGGCTACACCTTC. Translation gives CAISVVDRAAGGYTF.

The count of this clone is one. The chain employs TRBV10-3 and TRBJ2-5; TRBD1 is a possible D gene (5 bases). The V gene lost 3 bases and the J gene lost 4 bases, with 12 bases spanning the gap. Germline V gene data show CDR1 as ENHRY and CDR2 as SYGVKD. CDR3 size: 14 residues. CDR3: CAISDPGPAETQYF. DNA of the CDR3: TGTGCCATCAGTGATCCAGGGCCGGCAGAGACCCAGTACTTC.

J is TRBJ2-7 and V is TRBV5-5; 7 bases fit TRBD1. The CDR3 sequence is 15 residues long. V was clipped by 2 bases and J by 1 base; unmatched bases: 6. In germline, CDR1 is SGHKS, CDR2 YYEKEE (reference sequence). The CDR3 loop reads CASSFNRGDSYEQYF. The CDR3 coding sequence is TGTGCCAGCAGCTTTAACAGGGGCGATTCCTACGAGCAGTACTTC.

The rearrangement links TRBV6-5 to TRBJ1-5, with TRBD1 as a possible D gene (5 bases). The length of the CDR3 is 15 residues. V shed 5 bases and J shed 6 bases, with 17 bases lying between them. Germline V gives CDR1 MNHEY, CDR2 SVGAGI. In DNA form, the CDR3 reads TGTGCCAGCAGTCCCAATAACCCAGGGAGTCAGCCCCAGCATTTT. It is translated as CASSPNNPGSQPQHF.

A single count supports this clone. CDR3 amino acids: CASSISGLETQYF. The CDR3 DNA reads TGTGCCAGTAGTATCTCCGGGTTGGAGACCCAGTACTTC. J is TRBJ2-5 and V is TRBV19; D is ambiguous. From germline, CDR1 is LNHDA and CDR2 SQIVND (reference sequence). The V and J ends lost 3 bases and 5 bases respectively, with 10 bases between them. The CDR3 loop spans 13 amino acids.

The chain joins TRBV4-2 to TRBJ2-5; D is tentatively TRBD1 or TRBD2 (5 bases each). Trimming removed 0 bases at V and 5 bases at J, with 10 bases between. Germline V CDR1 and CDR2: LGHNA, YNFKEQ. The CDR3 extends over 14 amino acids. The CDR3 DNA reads TGTGCCAGCAGCCAAGATGGGGGAGCGGAGACCCAGTACTTC. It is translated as CASSQDGGAETQYF.

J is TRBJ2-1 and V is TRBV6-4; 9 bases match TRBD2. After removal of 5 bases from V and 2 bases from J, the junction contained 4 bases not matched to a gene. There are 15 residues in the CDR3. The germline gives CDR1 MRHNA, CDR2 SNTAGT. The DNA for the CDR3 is TGTGCCAGCAGTTCCGCGGGGGGGACCTACAATGAGCAGTTCTTC. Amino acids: CASSSAGGTYNEQFF.

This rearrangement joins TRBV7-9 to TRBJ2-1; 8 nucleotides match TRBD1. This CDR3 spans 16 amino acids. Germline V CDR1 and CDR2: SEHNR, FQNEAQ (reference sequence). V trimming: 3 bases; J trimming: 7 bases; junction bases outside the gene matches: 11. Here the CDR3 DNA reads TGTGCCAGCAGCTTTGCCCGGGACAGGATATCTAATGAGCAGTTCTTC. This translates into CASSFARDRISNEQFF.

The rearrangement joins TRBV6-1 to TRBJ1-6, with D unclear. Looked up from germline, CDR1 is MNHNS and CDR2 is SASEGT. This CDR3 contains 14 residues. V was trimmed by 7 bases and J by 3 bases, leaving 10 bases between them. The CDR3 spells CASNPGNYNSPLHF. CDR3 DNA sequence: TGTGCCAGCAACCCAGGAAACTATAATTCACCCCTCCACTTT.

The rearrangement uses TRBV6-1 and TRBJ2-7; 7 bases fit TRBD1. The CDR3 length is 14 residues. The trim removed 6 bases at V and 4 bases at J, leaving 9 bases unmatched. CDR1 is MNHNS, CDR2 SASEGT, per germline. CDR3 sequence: CASSETGVSYEQYF. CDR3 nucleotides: TGTGCCAGCAGCGAAACAGGGGTCTCGTACGAGCAGTACTTC.

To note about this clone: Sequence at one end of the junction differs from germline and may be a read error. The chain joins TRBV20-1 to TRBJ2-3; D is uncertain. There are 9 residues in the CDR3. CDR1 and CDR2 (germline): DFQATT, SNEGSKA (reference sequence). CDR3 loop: CSAGDTQYF. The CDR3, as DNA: TGCAGTGCTGGAGATACGCAGTATTTT.

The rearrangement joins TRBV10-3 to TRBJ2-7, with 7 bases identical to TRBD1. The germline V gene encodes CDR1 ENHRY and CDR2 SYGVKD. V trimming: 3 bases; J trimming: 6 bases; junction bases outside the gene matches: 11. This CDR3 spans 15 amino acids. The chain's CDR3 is CAISDTQGRVGEQYF. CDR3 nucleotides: TGTGCCATCAGTGACACACAGGGGCGAGTAGGCGAGCAGTACTTC.

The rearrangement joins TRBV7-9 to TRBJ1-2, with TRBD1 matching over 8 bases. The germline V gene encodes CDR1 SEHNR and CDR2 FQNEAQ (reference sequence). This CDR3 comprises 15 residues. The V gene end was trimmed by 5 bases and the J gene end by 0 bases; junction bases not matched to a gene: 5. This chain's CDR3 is CASSRWTGPNYGYTF. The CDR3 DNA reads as TGTGCCAGCAGCCGATGGACAGGGCCTAACTATGGCTACACCTTC. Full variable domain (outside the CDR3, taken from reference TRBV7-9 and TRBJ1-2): DTGVSQNPRHKITKRGQNVTFRCDPISEHNRLYWYRQTLGQGPEFLTYFQNEAQLEKSRLLSDRFSAERPKGSFSTLEIQRTEQGDSAMYLCASSRWTGPNYGYTFGSGTRLTVV.